These 21 T cell receptor beta chains originate from one sample sequenced in a study of shared clonotypes between healthy human individuals. Repertoires were generated with immunoSEQ multiplex PCR, while TCRdb's copy carries only in-frame clones and drops some. The sample includes approximately 980,000 clones, 76% of them seen just once. Sample: memory CD4+ T cells sorted from blood. The subset denotes: CD45RA-negative fraction. Receptor source: a man aged 18 to 30 in good health.

The chain recombines TRBV5-1 with TRBJ2-7; 8 nucleotides line up with TRBD2. Per the germline V gene, CDR1 is SGHRS and CDR2 is YFSETQ. This CDR3 comprises 16 residues. V shed 0 bases and J 1 base; nucleotides not matched to a gene: 6. In nucleotides, the CDR3 is TGCGCCAGCAGCTTGGCCAGTACTAGCGGATCCTACGAGCAGTACTTC. Encoded protein: CASSLASTSGSYEQYF.

J is TRBJ2-7 and V is TRBV28; 9 bases agree with TRBD1. Unmatched junction bases numbered 2, after V lost 5 bases and J lost 0 bases. The germline gives CDR1 MDHEN, CDR2 SYDVKM. CDR3 size: 14 residues. Here the CDR3 reads CASSRDRVSYEQYF. For the CDR3, the DNA is TGTGCCAGCAGTCGGGACAGGGTCTCCTACGAGCAGTACTTC. Based on the CDR3 plus reference TRBV28 and TRBJ2-7, the full variable domain is DVKVTQSSRYLVKRTGEKVFLECVQDMDHENMFWYRQDPGLGLRLIYFSYDVKMKEKGDIPEGYSVSREKKERFSLILESASTNQTSMYLCASSRDRVSYEQYFGPGTRLTVT.

The chain joins TRBV5-6 to TRBJ1-1, with a weak D call TRBD1 (5 bases). Germline V CDR1 and CDR2: SGHDT, YYEEEE. The CDR3 length is 12 residues. V lost 4 bases to trimming and J lost 8 bases, with 12 bases between them. The CDR3 DNA is TGTGCCAGCAGCAAACGACAGTCCGAAGCTTTCTTT. Amino acids: CASSKRQSEAFF. Based on the CDR3 plus reference TRBV5-6 and TRBJ1-1, the full variable domain is DAGVTQSPTHLIKTRGQQVTLRCSPKSGHDTVSWYQQALGQGPQFIFQYYEEEERQRGNFPDRFSGHQFPNYSSELNVNALLLGDSALYLCASSKRQSEAFFGQGTRLTVV.

V and J are TRBV6-5 and TRBJ2-2, with 8 bases fitting TRBD1. The CDR3 totals 14 residues. Germline assignment: CDR1 MNHEY and CDR2 SVGAGI. With 6 bases clipped from V and 6 bases from J, the junction kept 6 bases outside the gene matches. The chain's CDR3 is CASSQLQGAGELFF. The CDR3 DNA follows: TGTGCCAGCAGCCAACTACAGGGGGCCGGGGAGCTGTTTTTT.

J is TRBJ1-1 and V is TRBV6-5; maybe TRBD1 (5 bases). The length of the CDR3 is 13 residues. Germline V gene sequence: CDR1 MNHEY, CDR2 SVGAGI. Trimming cost V 8 bases and J 5 bases, with 15 bases left between them. The CDR3 here is CASFQGEATEAFF. The CDR3 bases are TGTGCCAGCTTCCAAGGGGAGGCGACTGAAGCTTTCTTT.

The chain combines TRBV5-1 with TRBJ2-7, with unresolved D. Germline loops: CDR1 SGHRS, CDR2 YFSETQ. V was pared by 6 bases and J by 7 bases, with 23 bases between. This CDR3 region has 15 residues. CDR3 nucleotides: TGCGCCAGCAAGGATATACCGACACGGGTTTGGGAGCAGTACTTC. It specifies CASKDIPTRVWEQYF.

This chain joins TRBV28 and TRBJ2-3, with TRBD2 as a possible D gene (6 bases). The germline CDR1 and CDR2 sequences are MDHEN and SYDVKM. The CDR3 extends over 15 amino acids. V gave up 8 bases and J gave up 4 bases, with 19 bases separating them. CDR3 sequence: CASSLLARVPDTQYF. In DNA form, the CDR3 reads TGTGCCAGCTCTCTCCTAGCGAGAGTCCCAGATACGCAGTATTTT.

The V and J genes are TRBV13 and TRBJ2-3; the match to TRBD2 covers 13 bases. Trimming cost V 5 bases and J 2 bases; bases outside gene matches: 7. Per the germline V gene, CDR1 is PRHDT and CDR2 is FYEKMQ (reference sequence). This CDR3 spans 17 amino acids. CDR3: CASSARLAGGLTDTQYF. DNA of the CDR3: TGTGCCAGCAGCGCCCGACTAGCGGGGGGTCTCACAGATACGCAGTATTTT. Full variable domain (rest looked up from reference TRBV13 and TRBJ2-3): AAGVIQSPRHLIKEKRETATLKCYPIPRHDTVYWYQQGPGQDPQFLISFYEKMQSDKGSIPDRFSAQQFSDYHSELNMSSLELGDSALYFCASSARLAGGLTDTQYFGPGTRLTVL.

The chain combines TRBV7-2 with TRBJ1-2; possibly TRBD1 for D (6 bases). Between the trimmed V and J ends, which lost 4 bases and 2 bases, there was a span of 11 bases. Looked up from germline, CDR1 is SGHTA and CDR2 is FQGNSA. The CDR3 has 14 amino acids. CDR3 amino acids: CASSSGTPNYGYTF. Written as DNA, the CDR3 is TGTGCCAGCAGCTCGGGGACACCAAACTATGGCTACACCTTC.

This clone has only a few counts. The V call is TRBV2, the J call TRBJ1-6, with D perhaps TRBD1 (6 bases). Germline CDR1 and CDR2: SNHLY and FYNNEI. CDR3 length equals 15 residues. The V end was cut by 5 bases, the J end by 6 bases, with 14 bases between. CDR3 DNA: TGTGCCAGCAGTAGCCGAACAGGGAGTAATTCACCCCTCCACTTT. Protein: CASSSRTGSNSPLHF.

The chain combines TRBV5-4 with TRBJ1-2; D is perhaps TRBD1 (5 bases). The V end was cut by 3 bases, the J end by 6 bases, with 12 bases between. The CDR3 totals 13 residues. The germline gives CDR1 SGHNT, CDR2 YYREEE (reference sequence). The CDR3 spells CASSSPGLNGYTF. CDR3 in DNA: TGTGCCAGCAGCTCCCCAGGGTTGAATGGCTACACCTTC.

V gene TRBV2 combines with J gene TRBJ1-2, with TRBD1 matching 9 bases. J was trimmed by 7 bases and V by 5 bases; bases with no gene match: 5. CDR3 length: 13 residues. Germline lookup yields CDR1 SNHLY and CDR2 FYNNEI. The DNA of the CDR3 is TGTGCCAGCAGTAGGACAGGGGTAGCTGGCTACACCTTC. Amino acids: CASSRTGVAGYTF. Variable domain in full (rest from reference TRBV2 and TRBJ1-2): EPEVTQTPSHQVTQMGQEVILRCVPISNHLYFYWYRQILGQKVEFLVSFYNNEISEKSEIFDDQFSVERPDGSNFTLKIRSTKLEDSAMYFCASSRTGVAGYTFGSGTRLTVV.

The chain is built from TRBV7-2 and TRBJ2-3, with 7 bases identical to TRBD2. The CDR3 length is 14 residues. The germline V gene encodes CDR1 SGHTA and CDR2 FQGNSA. V trimming: 2 bases; J trimming: 4 bases; junction bases outside the gene matches: 3. CDR3 loop: CASSLRGDADTQYF. CDR3 coding DNA: TGTGCCAGCAGCTTACGGGGGGACGCAGATACGCAGTATTTT.

This chain joins TRBV30 and TRBJ2-7; the D gene is possibly TRBD2 (6 bases). Germline V gene lookup returns CDR1 GTSNPN and CDR2 SVGIG (reference sequence). CDR3 length: 17 residues. V was pared by 2 bases and J by 6 bases, with 26 bases between. The CDR3 here is CAWSRGDLERLPLEQYF. The CDR3 bases are TGTGCCTGGAGTCGCGGGGACCTCGAACGGTTGCCCCTCGAGCAGTACTTC.

CDR3: CASRKVYEQYF. CDR3 sequence (DNA): TGTGCCAGCAGGAAGGTATACGAGCAGTACTTC. The V call is TRBV7-2, the J call TRBJ2-7; no reliable D call. The CDR3 consists of 11 residues. Germline CDR1 and CDR2: SGHTA and FQGNSA. V lost 6 bases, J lost 4 bases, and 7 bases lay in between. The full variable domain, in which reference TRBV7-2 and TRBJ2-7 provide the parts outside the CDR3, is GAGVSQSPSNKVTEKGKDVELRCDPISGHTALYWYRQSLGQGLEFLIYFQGNSAPDKSGLPSDRFSAERTGGSVSTLTIQRTQQEDSAVYLCASRKVYEQYFGPGTRLTVT.

V usage is TRBV21-1 and J usage is TRBJ1-1; TRBD1 is taken as the D call from the table, unchecked against the DNA. TRBV21-1 is a recognized pseudogene. The CDR3 totals 12 residues. CDR3 nucleotides: TGTGCCAGGGGACAGGTGAACACTGAAGCTTTCTTT. Its protein is CARGQVNTEAFF.

As for this clone: Other nucleotide sequences from this sample produce the same CDR3. The rearrangement links TRBV6-5 to TRBJ1-3; the D gene is possibly TRBD1 (5 bases). Germline assignment: CDR1 MNHEY and CDR2 SVGAGI. This CDR3 spans 12 amino acids. V was pared by 8 bases and J by 2 bases, with 7 bases between. The CDR3 reads CASQGPGNTIYF. In DNA form, the CDR3 reads TGTGCCAGCCAGGGCCCTGGAAACACCATATATTTT.

The chain employs TRBV19 and TRBJ1-5, with D perhaps TRBD1 (6 bases). Trimming took 5 bases from V and 11 from J, leaving 19 bases between them. In germline, CDR1 is LNHDA, CDR2 SQIVND (reference sequence). CDR3 size: 14 residues. The CDR3 sequence is CASSWGGGQVAQHF. As DNA, the CDR3 is TGTGCCAGTAGTTGGGGGGGCGGCCAGGTGGCCCAGCATTTT. Complete variable domain (other parts from reference TRBV19 and TRBJ1-5): DGGITQSPKYLFRKEGQNVTLSCEQNLNHDAMYWYRQDPGQGLRLIYYSQIVNDFQKGDIAEGYSVSREKKESFPLTVTSAQKNPTAFYLCASSWGGGQVAQHFGDGTRLSIL.

The genes are TRBV21-1 and TRBJ2-1; the table's D call of TRBD2 was not tested on the DNA. TRBV21-1 is a known pseudogene. This CDR3 is built from 18 residues. The CDR3 region is CASSAGLAGTELNNEQFF. The CDR3 DNA sequence: TGTGCCAGCAGCGCGGGACTAGCGGGAACCGAACTAAACAATGAGCAGTTCTTC.

The V and J genes are TRBV27 and TRBJ1-2, with D possibly matching TRBD1 (5 bases). The germline V and J ends were trimmed by 4 bases and 7 bases, with 13 bases remaining between them. Germline V lookup: CDR1 MNHEY, CDR2 SMNVEV (reference sequence). This CDR3 has 13 amino acids. DNA of the CDR3: TGTGCCAGCAGTTCCCGGGACCTCCGTGGCTACACCTTC. This sequence encodes CASSSRDLRGYTF.

The genes are TRBV4-1 and TRBJ2-1, with 9 positions matching TRBD2. The CDR3 has 13 amino acids. J lost 3 bases, V lost 6 bases, and 0 bases had no gene match. Germline CDR1 and CDR2: MGHRA and YSYEKL. The CDR3 is CASRAGGYNEQFF. The CDR3 DNA sequence: TGCGCCAGCAGAGCGGGGGGCTACAATGAGCAGTTCTTC.